This TCR beta chain came from a study of CD8 T cells in ankylosing spondylitis. The study, taken as a whole, reports: Blood of patients with ankylosing spondylitis appeared to be characterized by a TCR beta motif of several highly homologous variants. Disease-linked clones displayed a CD8+ phenotype and appeared relatively rarely in peripheral blood.

Using its own MiXCR run on the 5' RACE reads, TCRdb lists one record per CDR3 protein. The profile covers about 540,000 distinct CDR3 sequences, with 12% appearing a single time and around 6.8% taken by the ten largest. This clonotype was picked up a small number of times. Its specificity is not known. This CDR3 comprises 17 residues. Unmatched junction bases numbered 10, after V lost 4 bases and J lost 3 bases. From germline, CDR1 is KGHDR and CDR2 SFDVKD. Sequenced sample: blood, either unsorted or a sorted T cell fraction (not recorded which). The rearrangement uses TRBV24-1 and TRBJ2-3; 9 nucleotides line up with TRBD2. This receptor was obtained from a male donor with ankylosing spondylitis. The CDR3 nucleotides read TGTGCCACCAGTGAGACGACTAGCGGATCGGAAACAGATACGCAGTATTTT. Protein product: CATSETTSGSETDTQYF.